The T cell receptor (beta chain) described here comes from a study of T cell responses to AZD1222 COVID-19 vaccine. Study-level findings and limits: Repertoire collection took place solely once the T cell response had peaked. A mostly white British donor set with more females was recruited, and clonal diversity was possibly underestimated.

This CDR3 has 13 residues. V dropped 5 bases and J dropped 6 bases, with 13 bases sitting between them. CDR1 and CDR2 (germline): SEHNR, FQNEAQ (reference sequence). With respect to this clone: Antigen unknown.

Using immunoSEQ multiplex PCR, the repertoire was profiled, and TCRdb retains in-frame clones only, with some absent. The data show 150,000 or so clones, with 90% to 95% seen just once and just over 5% held by the top ten. This material consisted of peripheral blood, taken 28 days after the second AZD1222 dose. This TCR derives from an adult who received the AZD1222 COVID-19 vaccine. The chain combines TRBV7-9 with TRBJ1-2, with D possibly being TRBD1 (5 bases). For the CDR3, the DNA is TGTGCCAGCAGCCGCCGAGGGGCTGATGGCTACACCTTC. Encoded protein: CASSRRGADGYTF.